This TCR beta chain was sequenced in a study of radiotherapy plus CTLA-4 blockade in lung cancer. Findings and limits, study-wide: The study found tumor-derived TCR clones expanded in blood after radiotherapy plus ipilimumab.

Trimming cost V 0 bases and J 0 bases, with 6 bases left between them. The CDR3 length is 15 residues. Germline-derived CDR1 and CDR2 are SGHRS and YFSETQ. Clones were read by immunoSEQ multiplex PCR, and TCRdb kept only the in-frame ones, dropping some. The sample yields some 110,000 clones, over 75% seen once. Chemo-refractory metastatic non-small-cell lung cancer patients underwent focal radiation alongside CTLA-4 blockade with ipilimumab. Of note for this clone: Its target is unknown. The same CDR3 can be traced to other DNA sequences in this sample.

The source material was peripheral blood, sampled from a patient treated with radiotherapy plus ipilimumab. This rearrangement joins TRBV5-1 to TRBJ1-4; D is ambiguous. The sequence came from a human donor with non-small cell lung cancer that progressed on radiotherapy plus ipilimumab. Some clones in this sample may be carry-over from other donors' samples. In DNA, the CDR3 is TGCGCCAGCAGCTTGGGGGCTGCAACTAATGAAAAACTGTTTTTT. Amino acids: CASSLGAATNEKLFF.